This T cell receptor (beta chain) derives from a study of tissue T cells after allogeneic stem cell transplantation. Libraries were prepared by immunoSEQ multiplex PCR; TCRdb keeps only in-frame clonotypes and omits some of them. Of roughly 3,000 clones listed, roughly 68% are singletons. The V segment lost 2 bases and the J segment 3 bases; nucleotides outside the gene matches: 2. Germline assignment: CDR1 GTSNPN and CDR2 SVGIG (reference sequence). The CDR3 extends over 13 amino acids. The sequencing here drew on tissue from the right colon, taken at autopsy. The chain combines TRBV30 with TRBJ1-1; 8 bases agree with TRBD1. The TCR comes from a male donor at least 60 years old with lung cancer. The CDR3 nucleotides read TGTGCCTGGAGTCAGACAGGGGACACTGAAGCTTTCTTT. Its translation is CAWSQTGDTEAFF.